This T cell receptor beta chain was observed in a study of blood T cell repertoires in COVID-19. Study-wide background: T cells, B-cell-depleted T cells, or PBMCs provided the cDNA or gDNA that served as material.

After removal of 5 bases from V and 7 bases from J, the junction contained 10 bases not matched to a gene. The CDR3 covers 15 residues. The germline V gene encodes CDR1 KGHSH and CDR2 LQKENI. Under the authors' procedure: Reference gene primer amplification in the assay estimated nucleated cell counts. The data were produced by immunoSEQ multiplex PCR, yet TCRdb's version contains in-frame clones alone and is incomplete. The V and J calls and the clone size are those of that table, but D and trimming were determined from the DNA. In the table there are about 180,000 clones, around four fifths of which are singletons. Enrolled during active infection, Seattle patients were then followed longitudinally.

This sequence joins TRBV18 and TRBJ2-3, with 9 positions matching TRBD2. The TCR comes from a woman in her 70s with COVID-19, enrolled during active disease. The specimen was peripheral blood. DNA for the CDR3: TGTGCCAGCTCAGGGTCTAGCGGGAATGCGAATACGCAGTATTTT. It specifies CASSGSSGNANTQYF.